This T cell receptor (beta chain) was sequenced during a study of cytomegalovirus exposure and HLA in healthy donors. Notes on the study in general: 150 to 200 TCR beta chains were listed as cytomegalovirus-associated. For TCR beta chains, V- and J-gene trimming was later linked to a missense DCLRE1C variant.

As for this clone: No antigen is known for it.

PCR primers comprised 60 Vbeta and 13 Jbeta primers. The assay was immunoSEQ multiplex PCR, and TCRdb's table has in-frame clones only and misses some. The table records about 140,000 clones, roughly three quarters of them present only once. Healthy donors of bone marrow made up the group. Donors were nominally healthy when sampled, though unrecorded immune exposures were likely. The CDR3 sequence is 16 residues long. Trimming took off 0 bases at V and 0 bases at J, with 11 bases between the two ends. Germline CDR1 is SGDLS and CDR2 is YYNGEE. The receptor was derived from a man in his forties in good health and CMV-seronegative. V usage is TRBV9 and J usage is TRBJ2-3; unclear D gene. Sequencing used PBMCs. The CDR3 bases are TGTGCCAGCAGCGTAGGGGCAGCCGCTAGCACAGATACGCAGTATTTT. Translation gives CASSVGAAASTDTQYF.